This T cell receptor beta chain was found in a study of T cell responses to AZD1222 COVID-19 vaccine. The CDR3 is 18 residues long. The V gene lost 1 base and the J gene lost 0 bases, with 17 bases spanning the gap. The germline CDR1 and CDR2 sequences are SGHRS and YFSETQ. Method: immunoSEQ multiplex PCR; TCRdb's copy keeps in-frame clones and lacks some. This table has fewer than 110,000 clones, roughly nine tenths appearing once. This TCR was recovered from an adult in good health. The sample consisted of peripheral blood, taken on day 0 of AZD1222 vaccination. The chain has TRBV5-1 and TRBJ1-3; D not resolved. CDR3 sequence (DNA): TGCGCCAGCAGCTTGAGGGCAGCCTTCGGGAGCTCTGGAAACACCATATATTTT. It yields the protein CASSLRAAFGSSGNTIYF.